This TCR beta chain was captured in a study of yellow fever vaccine responses in identical twins. On this clonotype itself: Antigen specificity is unknown.

TCRdb called the RT-PCR reads again in MiXCR, with one record for every CDR3 protein. The sample includes about 6,000 distinct CDR3 sequences, about 65% of them seen just once. Regarding the study as a whole: Vaccine T cell responses of twins reportedly seemed partly convergent and partly personalized.

This receptor was identified in a woman under 30 who received the yellow fever vaccine. The material sequenced was T cells from blood (PBMCs), unsorted or a sorted subset (not recorded which), taken before or after yellow fever vaccination (not recorded which).

CDR3 sequence reads: CASSRSGYEQYF. DNA for the CDR3: TGTGCCAGCAGCAGAAGCGGCTACGAGCAGTACTTC. This sequence joins TRBV7-2 and TRBJ2-7; D is perhaps TRBD2 (5 bases). The germline gives CDR1 SGHTA, CDR2 FQGNSA. The CDR3 has 12 residues. The germline V and J ends were trimmed by 5 bases and 3 bases, with 8 bases remaining between them.